The 7 T cell receptor beta chains listed next were all sequenced from one sample in a study of OX40 agonist ivuxolimab in advanced cancers. The method was immunoSEQ multiplex PCR; TCRdb's version includes in-frame clones alone and lacks a portion of them. The table shows around 50,000 clones, with roughly 94% occurring only once. Sequenced here: CD4+ or CD8+ T cells sorted from blood, sampled in a trial of the OX40 agonist ivuxolimab. Every receptor here comes from an adult with an advanced solid tumor such as melanoma, head and neck, liver or kidney cancer.

The chain is built from TRBV30 and TRBJ2-2; 14 nucleotides match TRBD2. CDR1 is GTSNPN and CDR2 is SVGIG in the germline V gene (reference sequence). The CDR3 runs 17 residues. V was clipped by 0 bases and J by 4 bases; unmatched bases: 4. In nucleotides, the CDR3 is TGTGCCTGGAGTGTGGGACTAGCGGGAGCGCGCACCGGGGAGCTGTTTTTT. It is translated as CAWSVGLAGARTGELFF. The whole variable domain, remainder taken from reference TRBV30 and TRBJ2-2, is SQTIHQWPATLVQPVGSPLSLECTVEGTSNPNLYWYRQAAGRGLQLLFYSVGIGQISSEVPQNLSASRPQDRQFILSSKKLLLSDSGFYLCAWSVGLAGARTGELFFGEGSRLTVL.

This sequence joins TRBV27 and TRBJ1-4, with D unresolved. The V end lost 3 bases, the J end lost 3 bases, and 8 bases lay between the germline ends. The CDR3 has 14 amino acids. CDR1 and CDR2 from the germline V gene are MNHEY and SMNVEV (reference sequence). CDR3 in DNA: TGTGCCAGCAGTTTGGGCAGGTCTAATGAAAAACTGTTTTTT. This codes for CASSLGRSNEKLFF.

The chain is built from TRBV5-5 and TRBJ2-1; TRBD1 matches 10 bases. The CDR3 has 14 amino acids. The ends lost 4 bases at V and 9 bases at J; junction bases unmatched: 7. CDR1 and CDR2 from the germline V gene are SGHKS and YYEKEE (reference sequence). The CDR3 bases are TGTGCCAGCAGCAGGGACAGGGGACTAAGTGAGCAGTTCTTC. Translation: CASSRDRGLSEQFF.

CDR3 in amino acids: CASSLGHSYEQYF. For the CDR3, the DNA is TGTGCCAGCAGCCTGGGACACTCCTACGAGCAGTACTTC. The chain recombines TRBV11-2 with TRBJ2-7, with D possibly being TRBD1 (6 bases). The CDR3 consists of 13 residues. Trimming pared 5 bases from V and 0 bases from J, leaving 8 bases between. Germline V gives CDR1 SGHAT, CDR2 FQNNGV.

CDR3 in DNA: TGTGCCAGCAGCTTAGTAGAGGTGGGCGGCAATGAGCAGTTCTTC. Its protein product is CASSLVEVGGNEQFF. The chain uses TRBV7-9 and TRBJ2-1; the D is unclear. The CDR3 is 15 residues long. Trimming left V 1 base short and J 6 bases short, with 13 bases between. CDR1 is SEHNR and CDR2 is FQNEAQ in the germline V gene (reference sequence).

The chain joins TRBV7-2 to TRBJ2-1, with D uncertain. The CDR3 sequence is 13 residues long. V dropped 0 bases and J dropped 2 bases, with 2 bases sitting between them. CDR1 and CDR2 (germline): SGHTA, FQGNSA. CDR3 coding DNA: TGTGCCAGCAGCTTAGCGACCTACAATGAGCAGTTCTTC. Its protein is CASSLATYNEQFF.

This rearrangement joins TRBV10-1 to TRBJ2-7; no clear D gene. The CDR3 runs to 11 residues. Looked up from germline, CDR1 is WNHNN and CDR2 is SYGVQD (reference sequence). Between the trimmed V and J ends, which lost 7 bases and 0 bases, there was a span of 4 bases. CDR3 coding DNA: TGCGCCAGCACCATCTCCTACGAGCAGTACTTC. This sequence encodes CASTISYEQYF.